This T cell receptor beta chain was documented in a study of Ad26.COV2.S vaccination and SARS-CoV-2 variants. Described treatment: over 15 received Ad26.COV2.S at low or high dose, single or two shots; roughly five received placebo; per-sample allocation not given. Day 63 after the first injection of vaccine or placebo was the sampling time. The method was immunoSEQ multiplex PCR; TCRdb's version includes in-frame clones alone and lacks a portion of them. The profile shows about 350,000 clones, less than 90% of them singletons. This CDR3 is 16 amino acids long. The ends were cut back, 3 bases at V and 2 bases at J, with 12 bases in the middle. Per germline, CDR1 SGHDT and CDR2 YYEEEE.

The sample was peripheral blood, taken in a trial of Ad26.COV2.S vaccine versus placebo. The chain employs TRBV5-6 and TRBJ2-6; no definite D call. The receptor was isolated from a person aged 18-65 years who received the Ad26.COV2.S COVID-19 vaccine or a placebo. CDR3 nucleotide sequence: TGTGCCAGCAGCTCAATCAAGGGAACTGGGGCCAACGTCCTGACTTTC. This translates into CASSSIKGTGANVLTF.